This T cell receptor (beta chain) originates from a study of human T cells and chemical hapten exposure. Overall study context: 0.01% DPC was applied to the upper back in patch tests, which were read at 6 days.

One entry per CDR3 protein, called by TCRdb with MiXCR from the RACE reads. This sample carries some 100,000 distinct CDR3 sequences, approximately 9.3% of them seen once, and the ten largest clones take about 2%. This clonotype appeared a few times. The CDR3 consists of 17 residues. Deletions cut 2 bases from V and 0 bases from J, with 14 bases between. Per the germline V gene, CDR1 is MNHEY and CDR2 is SVGEGT. The time point here: patch test 2, 6 weeks after DPC sensitization. The treatment here: therapeutic diphenylcyclopropenone sensitization with weekly scalp DPC. This clonotype was sampled from a middle-aged woman with alopecia areata. Some clones in this sample may be carry-over from other donors' samples. V and J are TRBV6-2 or TRBV6-3 and TRBJ2-1; no definite D call. The sample consisted of whole blood, taken in connection with sensitization to the hapten diphenylcyclopropenone (DPC). CDR3 DNA sequence: TGTGCCAGCAGTTACGTGATCGGCTCTACCTCCTACAATGAGCAGTTCTTC. Translated, it gives CASSYVIGSTSYNEQFF.